This is a list of T cell receptor beta chains from one sample in a study of blood T cells in healthy people across ages. TCRdb reprocessed the 5' RACE reads via MiXCR and lists one record per CDR3 protein. The profile shows hundreds of thousands of distinct CDR3 sequences, approximately 30% of them singletons. Sequencing input: blood. The receptors come from an elderly woman in good health. CDR3s include the opening cysteine and the closing phenylalanine or tryptophan. The D gene is left open where the match is weak. Expanded clones get a size class; other rows say once, few or many, or leave the size out.

clone_size: NA
j_call: TRBJ2-7
v_call: TRBV7-2
d_call: NA
cdr3_aa: CASSLPPGASRYF
cdr3_nt: TGTGCCAGCAGCTTACCCCCAGGGGCTAGTAGGTACTTC

clone_size: many
j_call: TRBJ1-4
v_call: TRBV12-3/TRBV12-4
d_call: TRBD1
cdr3_aa: CASSNTGGLNEKLFF
cdr3_nt: TGTGCCAGCAGTAACACAGGGGGTCTTAATGAAAAACTGTTTTTT

clone_size: many
j_call: TRBJ2-1
v_call: TRBV4-2
d_call: TRBD2
cdr3_aa: CASSQDGTSGGVRYNEQFF
cdr3_nt: TGTGCCAGCAGCCAAGACGGGACTAGCGGGGGAGTCCGGTACAATGAGCAGTTCTTC

clone_size: many
j_call: TRBJ1-2
v_call: TRBV12-3/TRBV12-4
d_call: NA
cdr3_aa: CASSISGTNGYTF
cdr3_nt: TGTGCCAGCAGTATCTCCGGGACAAACGGCTACACCTTC

clone_size: NA
j_call: TRBJ1-1
v_call: TRBV6-6
d_call: NA
cdr3_aa: CASSYLGMNTEAFF
cdr3_nt: TGTGCCAGCAGTTACTTAGGGATGAACACTGAAGCTTTCTTT

clone_size: NA
j_call: TRBJ2-1
v_call: TRBV3-1
d_call: TRBD2
cdr3_aa: CDSSQAGGPHNEQFF
cdr3_nt: TGTGACAGCAGCCAAGCGGGGGGGCCTCACAATGAGCAGTTCTTC

clone_size: NA
j_call: TRBJ1-5
v_call: TRBV20-1
d_call: NA
cdr3_aa: CSAASAGVQVYSNQPQHF
cdr3_nt: TGCAGTGCTGCCTCAGCGGGAGTCCAAGTTTATAGCAATCAGCCCCAGCATTTT

clone_size: NA
j_call: TRBJ2-2
v_call: TRBV5-1
d_call: NA
cdr3_aa: CASSFFGVELFF
cdr3_nt: TGCGCCAGCAGCTTTTTTGGAGTAGAGCTGTTTTTT

clone_size: NA
j_call: TRBJ1-4
v_call: TRBV20-1
d_call: NA
cdr3_aa: CSARDTKGSQKLFF
cdr3_nt: TGCAGTGCTAGAGATACGAAGGGGTCACAAAAACTGTTTTTT

clone_size: NA
j_call: TRBJ2-5
v_call: TRBV4-1
d_call: TRBD2
cdr3_aa: CASSQESPAGVQETQYF
cdr3_nt: TGCGCCAGCAGCCAAGAGAGCCCAGCGGGGGTCCAAGAGACCCAGTACTTC

clone_size: NA
j_call: TRBJ2-2
v_call: TRBV4-1
d_call: NA
cdr3_aa: CASSQDHVPVGGELFF
cdr3_nt: TGCGCCAGCAGCCAAGATCACGTACCCGTGGGCGGGGAGCTGTTTTTT

clone_size: many
j_call: TRBJ2-5
v_call: TRBV5-1
d_call: NA
cdr3_aa: CASSLAVGVETQYF
cdr3_nt: TGCGCCAGCAGCTTGGCCGTGGGGGTCGAGACCCAGTACTTC

clone_size: NA
j_call: TRBJ2-7
v_call: TRBV28
d_call: TRBD1
cdr3_aa: CASSLTGAYNEQYF
cdr3_nt: TGTGCCAGCAGTTTAACAGGGGCGTACAATGAGCAGTACTTC

clone_size: many
j_call: TRBJ1-2
v_call: TRBV27
d_call: TRBD1
cdr3_aa: CASSLSPSTGFNGYTF
cdr3_nt: TGTGCCAGCAGTTTATCCCCCTCGACAGGGTTCAATGGCTACACCTTC

clone_size: many
j_call: TRBJ2-3
v_call: TRBV7-2
d_call: NA
cdr3_aa: CASTRPTLDTQYF
cdr3_nt: TGTGCCAGCACTCGACCGACTCTGGATACGCAGTATTTT

clone_size: many
j_call: TRBJ2-1
v_call: TRBV7-2
d_call: TRBD2
cdr3_aa: CASSVSGGANLEQFF
cdr3_nt: TGTGCCAGCAGCGTTAGCGGGGGGGCCAATCTTGAGCAGTTCTTC

clone_size: many
j_call: TRBJ2-5
v_call: TRBV20-1
d_call: NA
cdr3_aa: CSALLGETQYF
cdr3_nt: TGCAGTGCGCTTCTAGGAGAGACCCAGTACTTC

clone_size: few
j_call: TRBJ1-1
v_call: TRBV20-1
d_call: NA
cdr3_aa: CSARTQRNTEAFF
cdr3_nt: TGCAGTGCTAGAACTCAGAGGAACACTGAAGCTTTCTTT

clone_size: many
j_call: TRBJ1-4
v_call: TRBV7-6
d_call: NA
cdr3_aa: CASSLGTGNEKLFF
cdr3_nt: TGTGCCAGCAGTTTGGGCACTGGTAATGAAAAACTGTTTTTT

clone_size: NA
j_call: TRBJ1-2
v_call: TRBV6-6
d_call: NA
cdr3_aa: CASSSNRVTNGYTF
cdr3_nt: TGTGCCAGCAGCTCGAACAGGGTGACGAATGGCTACACCTTC

clone_size: many
j_call: TRBJ2-3
v_call: TRBV7-3
d_call: TRBD1
cdr3_aa: CASSLTYDRATDTQYF
cdr3_nt: TGTGCCAGCAGCTTAACCTACGACAGGGCAACAGATACGCAGTATTTT

clone_size: NA
j_call: TRBJ2-2
v_call: TRBV7-9
d_call: NA
cdr3_aa: CAWRKLAINTGELFF
cdr3_nt: TGTGCCTGGAGGAAGTTAGCGATAAACACCGGGGAGCTGTTTTTT

clone_size: few
j_call: TRBJ1-3
v_call: TRBV7-2
d_call: NA
cdr3_aa: CASSVRPEDTIYF
cdr3_nt: TGTGCCAGCAGCGTTCGACCCGAGGACACCATATATTTT

clone_size: many
j_call: TRBJ1-2
v_call: TRBV6-6
d_call: NA
cdr3_aa: CASSYIGGDGYTF
cdr3_nt: TGTGCCAGCAGTTACATTGGGGGGGATGGCTACACCTTC

clone_size: NA
j_call: TRBJ1-1
v_call: TRBV30
d_call: NA
cdr3_aa: CAWSVGWGAFF
cdr3_nt: TGTGCCTGGAGTGTAGGGTGGGGAGCTTTCTTT

clone_size: many
j_call: TRBJ1-1
v_call: TRBV29-1
d_call: NA
cdr3_aa: CSVEEGRGGTEAFF
cdr3_nt: TGCAGCGTTGAAGAGGGGCGGGGAGGCACTGAAGCTTTCTTT

clone_size: NA
j_call: TRBJ1-4
v_call: TRBV28
d_call: NA
cdr3_aa: CASSLTPGSPGEKLFF
cdr3_nt: TGTGCCAGCAGTCTTACTCCAGGGAGCCCGGGTGAAAAACTGTTTTTT

clone_size: many
j_call: TRBJ2-3
v_call: TRBV6-5
d_call: NA
cdr3_aa: CASTRGYTDTQYF
cdr3_nt: TGTGCCAGCACCCGGGGTTACACAGATACGCAGTATTTT

clone_size: NA
j_call: TRBJ2-3
v_call: TRBV29-1
d_call: TRBD1
cdr3_aa: CSVTLGTGGNTDTQYF
cdr3_nt: TGCAGCGTTACACTAGGGACAGGGGGGAACACAGATACGCAGTATTTT

clone_size: many
j_call: TRBJ2-7
v_call: TRBV4-1
d_call: NA
cdr3_aa: CASSPAVAAYEQYF
cdr3_nt: TGCGCCAGCAGCCCAGCTGTAGCGGCTTACGAGCAGTACTTC

clone_size: few
j_call: TRBJ2-3
v_call: TRBV6-5
d_call: NA
cdr3_aa: CATKPTGWTDTQYF
cdr3_nt: TGTGCCACAAAACCGACAGGATGGACAGATACGCAGTATTTT

clone_size: NA
j_call: TRBJ2-7
v_call: TRBV12-3/TRBV12-4
d_call: TRBD1
cdr3_aa: CASSLGQRTGDHEQYF
cdr3_nt: TGTGCCAGCAGTTTAGGGCAAAGGACAGGGGACCACGAGCAGTACTTC

clone_size: many
j_call: TRBJ2-7
v_call: TRBV7-2
d_call: TRBD2
cdr3_aa: CASSIGLAGGGEQYF
cdr3_nt: TGTGCCAGCAGCATCGGACTAGCGGGGGGAGGCGAGCAGTACTTC

clone_size: NA
j_call: TRBJ1-1
v_call: TRBV12-3/TRBV12-4
d_call: TRBD1
cdr3_aa: CASSFSGTGGADEAFF
cdr3_nt: TGTGCCAGCAGTTTTTCGGGAACAGGGGGCGCGGATGAAGCTTTCTTT

clone_size: many
j_call: TRBJ2-7
v_call: TRBV7-3
d_call: TRBD1
cdr3_aa: CASSFRAGTGYEQYF
cdr3_nt: TGTGCCAGCAGCTTTCGGGCCGGGACAGGCTACGAGCAGTACTTC

clone_size: few
j_call: TRBJ1-2
v_call: TRBV20-1
d_call: NA
cdr3_aa: CSVSGGTYGYTF
cdr3_nt: TGCAGTGTTTCGGGAGGAACCTATGGCTACACCTTC

clone_size: many
j_call: TRBJ2-3
v_call: TRBV28
d_call: TRBD1
cdr3_aa: CATQRQGRRDTQYF
cdr3_nt: TGTGCCACCCAAAGACAGGGGCGACGCGATACGCAGTATTTT

clone_size: few
j_call: TRBJ2-7
v_call: TRBV3-1
d_call: NA
cdr3_aa: CAGSQQGVGRSAYEQYF
cdr3_nt: TGTGCCGGCAGCCAACAAGGGGTGGGGCGATCGGCCTACGAGCAGTACTTC

clone_size: many
j_call: TRBJ2-7
v_call: TRBV12-3/TRBV12-4
d_call: NA
cdr3_aa: CASSLAPSGEQYF
cdr3_nt: TGTGCCAGCAGTTTAGCCCCATCGGGCGAGCAGTACTTC

clone_size: many
j_call: TRBJ2-1
v_call: TRBV20-1
d_call: TRBD2
cdr3_aa: CSAIAGAVTNEQFF
cdr3_nt: TGCAGTGCAATAGCGGGGGCCGTTACGAATGAGCAGTTCTTC

clone_size: NA
j_call: TRBJ2-6
v_call: TRBV20-1
d_call: NA
cdr3_aa: CSAPGVAGANVLTF
cdr3_nt: TGCAGTGCTCCAGGCGTTGCCGGGGCCAACGTCCTGACTTTC

clone_size: many
j_call: TRBJ2-7
v_call: TRBV28
d_call: NA
cdr3_aa: CASRGIYEQYF
cdr3_nt: TGTGCCAGCCGTGGCATCTACGAGCAGTACTTC

clone_size: NA
j_call: TRBJ1-6
v_call: TRBV2
d_call: TRBD1
cdr3_aa: CASSDYDRVSPLHF
cdr3_nt: TGTGCCAGCAGTGACTACGACAGGGTCTCACCCCTCCACTTT

clone_size: many
j_call: TRBJ2-7
v_call: TRBV6-2/TRBV6-3
d_call: TRBD2
cdr3_aa: CASSWDYYEQYF
cdr3_nt: TGTGCCAGCAGCTGGGACTACTACGAGCAGTACTTC

clone_size: NA
j_call: TRBJ2-7
v_call: TRBV20-1
d_call: NA
cdr3_aa: CSAAQPLGLYEQYF
cdr3_nt: TGCAGTGCAGCACAGCCTCTGGGGCTCTACGAGCAGTACTTC

clone_size: NA
j_call: TRBJ1-4
v_call: TRBV29-1
d_call: NA
cdr3_aa: CSVLTSPNEKLFF
cdr3_nt: TGCAGCGTTCTCACCTCTCCTAATGAAAAACTGTTTTTT

clone_size: many
j_call: TRBJ1-5
v_call: TRBV12-3/TRBV12-4
d_call: NA
cdr3_aa: CASSAWENQPQHF
cdr3_nt: TGTGCCAGCAGCGCCTGGGAGAATCAGCCCCAGCATTTT

clone_size: NA
j_call: TRBJ2-7
v_call: TRBV5-6
d_call: TRBD1
cdr3_aa: CASSQDGQGGLSEQYF
cdr3_nt: TGTGCCAGCAGCCAAGATGGACAGGGGGGACTTTCCGAGCAGTACTTC

clone_size: NA
j_call: TRBJ1-3
v_call: TRBV7-2
d_call: NA
cdr3_aa: CASSWTPGSTIYF
cdr3_nt: TGTGCCAGCAGCTGGACACCTGGAAGCACCATATATTTT

clone_size: many
j_call: TRBJ2-5
v_call: TRBV20-1
d_call: TRBD1
cdr3_aa: CSARGTEHVETQYF
cdr3_nt: TGCAGTGCTAGGGGGACAGAACACGTAGAGACCCAGTACTTC

clone_size: many
j_call: TRBJ2-7
v_call: TRBV6-1
d_call: NA
cdr3_aa: CASSEARGYEQYF
cdr3_nt: TGTGCCAGCAGTGAAGCGCGGGGCTACGAGCAGTACTTC

clone_size: NA
j_call: TRBJ1-1
v_call: TRBV30
d_call: NA
cdr3_aa: CAWSVHRLGRGTEAFF
cdr3_nt: TGTGCCTGGAGTGTACACAGGTTGGGAAGAGGCACTGAAGCTTTCTTT

clone_size: many
j_call: TRBJ2-5
v_call: TRBV9
d_call: NA
cdr3_aa: CASSATFETQYF
cdr3_nt: TGTGCCAGCAGCGCAACGTTCGAGACCCAGTACTTC

clone_size: NA
j_call: TRBJ1-5
v_call: TRBV4-1
d_call: NA
cdr3_aa: CASSQAFGTYSNQPQHF
cdr3_nt: TGCGCCAGCAGCCAAGCGTTCGGCACCTATAGCAATCAGCCCCAGCATTTT

clone_size: many
j_call: TRBJ2-5
v_call: TRBV6-1
d_call: TRBD1
cdr3_aa: CATRDRGRGETQYF
cdr3_nt: TGTGCCACCCGGGACAGGGGGCGAGGGGAGACCCAGTACTTC

clone_size: NA
j_call: TRBJ2-3
v_call: TRBV6-5
d_call: TRBD2
cdr3_aa: CASSLSGVQDTQYF
cdr3_nt: TGTGCCAGCAGCCTAAGCGGGGTCCAAGATACGCAGTATTTT

clone_size: many
j_call: TRBJ1-2
v_call: TRBV27
d_call: NA
cdr3_aa: CASSLLGGYDGYTF
cdr3_nt: TGTGCCAGCAGTTTACTGGGAGGATACGATGGCTACACCTTC